This T cell receptor (beta chain) was captured by sequencing in a study of Tregs in tolerant kidney transplant recipients. Mixed chimerism was transient after nonmyeloablative marrow transplants from related graft donors. Sequencing used immunoSEQ multiplex PCR; TCRdb keeps in-frame clones, though not all of them. The sample has approximately 82,000 clones, roughly 93% seen once. The V and J ends lost 0 bases and 5 bases respectively, with 7 bases between them. Germline V lookup: CDR1 SGDLS, CDR2 YYNGEE. This CDR3 spans 13 amino acids. This chain links TRBV9 with TRBJ2-3, with a possible D match to TRBD2 (6 bases). This specimen was CD4+ T cells from blood (PBMCs), taken 12 months after the transplant. The receptor was derived from a human patient who received a combined kidney and bone marrow transplant. Some T cells may be the graft donor's. This CDR3 reads CASSVGRGDTQYF. CDR3 sequence (DNA): TGTGCCAGCAGCGTAGGGCGGGGAGATACGCAGTATTTT.